This passage covers 22 T cell receptor beta chains from one sample sequenced in a study of T cell responses to AZD1222 COVID-19 vaccine. The protocol was immunoSEQ multiplex PCR, while the TCRdb copy is restricted to in-frame clones and leaves out a portion. The table has approximately 150,000 clones, 85% to 95% seen once. Sequenced here: peripheral blood, sampled on day 0 of AZD1222 vaccination. These receptors were taken from an adult in good health.

This chain uses TRBV6-5 with TRBJ1-6; a weak D match, TRBD1 (5 bases). The CDR3 loop spans 15 amino acids. The V and J ends lost 4 bases and 9 bases respectively, with 16 bases between them. Germline CDR1 is MNHEY and CDR2 is SVGAGI. The CDR3 DNA reads as TGTGCCAGCAGTTCCTCTTGGGGCTCGGGTTCACCCCTCCACTTT. Translation: CASSSSWGSGSPLHF.

The CDR3 bases are TGTGCCAGCAGTGCGACTAGCGGGGTTTCCTCCTACGAGCAGTACTTC. Its translation: CASSATSGVSSYEQYF. This chain links TRBV9 with TRBJ2-7; 11 bases align to TRBD2. The germline gives CDR1 SGDLS, CDR2 YYNGEE. The CDR3 extends over 16 amino acids. The V segment lost 5 bases and the J segment 0 bases; nucleotides outside the gene matches: 7.

The gene calls are TRBV18 and TRBJ1-6; D not certain. Germline loops: CDR1 KGHSH, CDR2 LQKENI. This CDR3 region has 15 residues. The V gene lost 3 bases and the J gene lost 8 bases, with 14 bases spanning the gap. CDR3 protein: CASSPTPIGDSPLHF. The DNA for the CDR3 is TGTGCCAGCTCACCGACCCCAATCGGGGATTCACCCCTCCACTTT.

V usage is TRBV29-1 and J usage is TRBJ1-1, with TRBD1 identical over 10 bases. The V gene end was trimmed by 3 bases and the J gene end by 3 bases; junction bases not matched to a gene: 4. The CDR3 spans 14 residues. Per germline, CDR1 SQVTM and CDR2 ANQGSEA. The CDR3 is CSVDKGTGDTEAFF. In DNA, the CDR3 is TGCAGCGTTGATAAAGGGACAGGGGACACTGAAGCTTTCTTT.

The chain links TRBV5-5 to TRBJ2-7, with D hard to call. Germline CDR1 is SGHKS and CDR2 is YYEKEE (reference sequence). The CDR3 covers 13 residues. V was shortened by 1 base and J by 6 bases, with 11 bases between the two germline ends. The CDR3 DNA is TGTGCCAGCAGCTTGTTAGGGTATCTCGAGCAGTACTTC. Translation: CASSLLGYLEQYF.

This sequence joins TRBV5-1 and TRBJ1-6; 8 bases match TRBD1. The V segment lost 4 bases and the J segment 4 bases; nucleotides outside the gene matches: 1. CDR1 is SGHRS, CDR2 YFSETQ, per germline. CDR3 length equals 14 residues. As DNA, the CDR3 is TGCGCCAGCAGCACAGGGGGTTATAATTCACCCCTCCACTTT. It encodes CASSTGGYNSPLHF.

The CDR3 loop reads CASSHRVESEAFF. The CDR3 DNA is TGTGCCAGCAGCCACAGGGTGGAAAGTGAAGCTTTCTTT. The chain carries TRBV7-9 and TRBJ1-1, with D maybe TRBD1 (6 bases). The V end lost 5 bases, the J end lost 7 bases, and 14 bases lay between the germline ends. CDR3 length: 13 residues. CDR1 SEHNR and CDR2 FQNEAQ come from the germline V gene (reference sequence).

V gene TRBV19 combines with J gene TRBJ2-1; D tentatively reads TRBD1 or TRBD2 (5 bases each). The V end lost 6 bases, the J end lost 8 bases, and 20 bases lay between the germline ends. There are 15 residues in the CDR3. CDR1 and CDR2 from the germline V gene are LNHDA and SQIVND (reference sequence). CDR3 DNA sequence: TGTGCCAGTAGGCCCCCCATACCAGGGCGGGATGAGCAGTTCTTC. It is translated as CASRPPIPGRDEQFF.

The CDR3 region has the DNA TGCGCCAGCAGCCAAGTGTTTCGGACAGGACGGACTAGCGGGGACGAGCAGTACTTC. Amino acid sequence: CASSQVFRTGRTSGDEQYF. V usage is TRBV4-1 and J usage is TRBJ2-7; 12 bases align to TRBD2. Germline V gives CDR1 MGHRA, CDR2 YSYEKL. The CDR3 runs 19 residues. V was clipped by 1 base and J by 5 bases; unmatched bases: 15.

The rearrangement links TRBV11-2 to TRBJ1-1; D ambiguous. The CDR3 is 15 amino acids. Trimming took off 0 bases at V and 4 bases at J, with 12 bases between the two ends. The V gene's germline CDR1 is SGHAT and CDR2 FQNNGV. CDR3 sequence: CASSLEGSRSTEAFF. In DNA, the CDR3 is TGTGCCAGCAGCTTAGAGGGCAGCCGCAGCACTGAAGCTTTCTTT.

The rearrangement links TRBV18 to TRBJ2-4; 8 bases are a match to TRBD1. Germline-derived CDR1 and CDR2 are KGHSH and LQKENI. The CDR3 has 13 residues. Trimming cost V 5 bases and J 9 bases; bases outside gene matches: 6. CDR3 sequence reads: CASSSDRVGIQYF. CDR3 sequence (DNA): TGTGCCAGCTCATCGGACAGGGTGGGCATTCAGTACTTC.

The CDR3 region is CASSLAGVNYGYTF. The CDR3 DNA reads TGTGCCAGCAGCTTGGCGGGGGTTAACTATGGCTACACCTTC. This sequence joins TRBV5-6 and TRBJ1-2; a weak D match, TRBD1 (5 bases). The CDR3 has 14 residues. The V end lost 0 bases, the J end lost 1 base, and 7 bases lay between the germline ends. Germline V gene data show CDR1 as SGHDT and CDR2 as YYEEEE.

This chain connects TRBV27 to TRBJ1-4; D call uncertain. The germline V gene encodes CDR1 MNHEY and CDR2 SMNVEV (reference sequence). V dropped 3 bases and J dropped 8 bases, with 13 bases sitting between them. This CDR3 contains 14 residues. As DNA, the CDR3 is TGTGCCAGCAGTTTGTCGCGGGTCGGGGAAAAACTGTTTTTT. This codes for CASSLSRVGEKLFF.

A remark on this clone: Different DNA sequences within this sample yield the same CDR3. The chain couples TRBV19 to TRBJ1-1; D possibly corresponds to TRBD1 (6 bases). The V end lost 3 bases, the J end lost 3 bases, and 8 bases lay between the germline ends. Germline V gene sequence: CDR1 LNHDA, CDR2 SQIVND (reference sequence). The CDR3 loop spans 13 amino acids. The CDR3 DNA follows: TGTGCCAGTAGTATCCCAGGGGACACTGAAGCTTTCTTT. Its protein product is CASSIPGDTEAFF.

The chain couples TRBV4-3 to TRBJ2-1, with 10 nucleotides matching TRBD1. The V gene's germline CDR1 is LGHNA and CDR2 YSLEER. This CDR3 is built from 13 residues. Trimming at V came to 4 bases and at J to 8 bases, leaving 2 bases not matched to a gene. The CDR3 is CASSRDRGYEQFF. Written as DNA, the CDR3 is TGCGCCAGCAGCCGGGACAGGGGCTATGAGCAGTTCTTC.

This chain uses TRBV27 with TRBJ2-1, with TRBD1 matching over 10 bases. Germline lookup yields CDR1 MNHEY and CDR2 SMNVEV (reference sequence). The V and J ends lost 4 bases and 0 bases, in that order; junction bases with no gene match: 6. This CDR3 has 17 residues. The CDR3 protein is CASSWGQGTSSYNEQFF. The CDR3, as DNA: TGTGCCAGCAGTTGGGGACAGGGGACAAGCTCCTACAATGAGCAGTTCTTC.

The chain joins TRBV29-1 to TRBJ2-7; the match to TRBD2 covers 9 bases. This CDR3 spans 14 amino acids. The V gene's germline CDR1 is SQVTM and CDR2 ANQGSEA. The J segment lost 7 bases and the V segment lost 6 bases, leaving 13 bases of the junction unmatched. As DNA, the CDR3 is TGCAGCGTAAATGGACTAGCGAGGGAGGGAGAGCAGTACTTC. It codes for CSVNGLAREGEQYF.

The V and J genes are TRBV7-9 and TRBJ1-5; 8 bases align to TRBD1. The CDR3 contains 17 residues. The germline gives CDR1 SEHNR, CDR2 FQNEAQ (reference sequence). V shed 3 bases and J 2 bases; nucleotides not matched to a gene: 9. CDR3 nucleotide sequence: TGTGCCAGCAGCTTCGGGCAGGGGGCGTTCGGCAATCAGCCCCAGCATTTT. Protein product: CASSFGQGAFGNQPQHF.

V is TRBV29-1 and J is TRBJ2-1; TRBD2 agrees at 14 bases. Germline CDR1 SQVTM, CDR2 ANQGSEA. The CDR3 has 21 amino acids. V was clipped by 0 bases and J by 6 bases; unmatched bases: 19. CDR3 nucleotides: TGCAGCGTTGAAGATAGGACTAGCGGGAGGACCCCAGTCCCATGGGTCAATGAGCAGTTCTTC. Translated: CSVEDRTSGRTPVPWVNEQFF.

The chain combines TRBV28 with TRBJ1-1; D is unclear. V was trimmed by 5 bases and J by 4 bases, leaving 8 bases between them. This CDR3 has 12 residues. Germline V CDR1 and CDR2: MDHEN, SYDVKM. The chain's CDR3 is CASSPDGTEAFF. For the CDR3, the DNA is TGTGCCAGCAGTCCGGACGGCACTGAAGCTTTCTTT.

The chain employs TRBV15 and TRBJ2-3; D is unclear. Trimming pared 5 bases from V and 2 bases from J, leaving 8 bases between. This CDR3 has 13 amino acids. Germline values: CDR1 LNHNV, CDR2 YYDKDF (reference sequence). CDR3 DNA sequence: TGTGCCACCAGCCTACCCCCCACAGATACGCAGTATTTT. Protein product: CATSLPPTDTQYF.

CDR3 sequence (DNA): TGTGCCAGCAGCGTAATATCGCACCTAGTAAGGGTGCAGTACTTC. Amino acids: CASSVISHLVRVQYF. This chain links TRBV9 with TRBJ2-7; D not certain. From germline, CDR1 is SGDLS and CDR2 YYNGEE. The V gene lost 1 base and the J gene lost 9 bases, with 20 bases spanning the gap. CDR3 length: 15 residues.